The clone carrying this T cell receptor (beta chain) was observed many times. What it binds is unknown. Time point defined: persistent/refractory GD, antithyroid drugs over 5 years with positive TRAb. PBMC RNA was the source of the TCR library. A volume of roughly 8.4 milliliters of peripheral blood was collected in EDTA tubes. The sample is drawn from a study of regulatory T cells in long-lasting Graves disease. Study-level background: Patients met the persistent Graves' disease definition after over 5 years of antithyroid drugs with positive TSH receptor antibodies. Findings of the study overall: The persistent group shared about 2,500 public clonotypes, more than the 966 shared by new patients.

Assembly of TCR beta libraries relied on iRepertoire HTBI primers together with Arm-PCR of CDR3 regions. In the original analysis: Gene usage covered approximately 65 TRBV and 13 to 15 TRBJ segments. MiXCR, applied by TCRdb to the multiplex PCR reads, yields one record per CDR3 protein. The V and J calls shown here were made by TCRdb, not taken from the authors' results. The table shows roughly 400,000 distinct CDR3 sequences, with less than 25% occurring only once. This CDR3 is built from 16 residues. V lost 0 bases, J lost 5 bases, and 14 bases lay in between. Looked up from germline, CDR1 is DFQATT and CDR2 is SNEGSKA (reference sequence).

This clonotype was sampled from a female donor with Graves disease. The specimen was peripheral blood mononuclear cells (PBMCs), collected when the disease was refractory, from a patient treated with antithyroid drugs. The rearrangement links TRBV20-1 to TRBJ1-6, with D possibly matching TRBD1 (6 bases). The CDR3 region is CSARDQTDRHNSPLHF. CDR3 nucleotides: TGCAGTGCTAGAGATCAGACGGACAGACATAATTCACCCCTCCACTTT.